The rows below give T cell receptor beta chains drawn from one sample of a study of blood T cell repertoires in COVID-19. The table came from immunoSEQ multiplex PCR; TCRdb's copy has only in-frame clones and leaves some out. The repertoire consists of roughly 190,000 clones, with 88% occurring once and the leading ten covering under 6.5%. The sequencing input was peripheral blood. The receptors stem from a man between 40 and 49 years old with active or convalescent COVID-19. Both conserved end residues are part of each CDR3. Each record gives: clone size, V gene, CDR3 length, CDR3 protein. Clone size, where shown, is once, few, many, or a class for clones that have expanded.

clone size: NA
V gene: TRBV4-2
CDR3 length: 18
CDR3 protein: CASSQEPPGQGITYEQYF

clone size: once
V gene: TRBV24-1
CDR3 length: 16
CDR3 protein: CATSVSLPGRKEEQFF

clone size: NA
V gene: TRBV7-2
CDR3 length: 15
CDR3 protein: CASSSQQGERYEQYF

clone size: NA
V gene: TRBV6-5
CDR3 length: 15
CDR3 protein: CASSYRRQGMNIQYF

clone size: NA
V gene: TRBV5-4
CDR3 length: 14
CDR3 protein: CASSLGGQVNEQYF

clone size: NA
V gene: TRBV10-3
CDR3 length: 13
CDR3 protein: CAIRGQGAGELFF

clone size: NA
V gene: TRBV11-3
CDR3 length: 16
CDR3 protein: CASSLVRLVGQETQYF

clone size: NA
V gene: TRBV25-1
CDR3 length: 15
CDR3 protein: CATSHEDRGTYGYTF

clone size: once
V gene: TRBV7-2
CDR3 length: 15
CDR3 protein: CASSLRPAGGGGYTF

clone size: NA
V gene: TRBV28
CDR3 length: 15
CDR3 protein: CASRSPGQGSGELFF

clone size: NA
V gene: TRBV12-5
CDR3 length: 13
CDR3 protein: CASGFLGDQPQHF

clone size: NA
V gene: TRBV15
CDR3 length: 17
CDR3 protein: CATSLGLSGTLNTEAFF

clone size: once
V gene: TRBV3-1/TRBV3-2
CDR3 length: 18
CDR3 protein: CASSPYRGGFSGANVLTF

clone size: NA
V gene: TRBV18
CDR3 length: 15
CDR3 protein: CASSGLRQGSNEQFF

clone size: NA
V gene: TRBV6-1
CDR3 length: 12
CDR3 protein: CASSERPYEQYF

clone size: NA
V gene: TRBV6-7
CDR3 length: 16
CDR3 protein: CASSYSSGGKRQPQHF

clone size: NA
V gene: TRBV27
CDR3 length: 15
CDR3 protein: CASSTGTGFVGTQYF

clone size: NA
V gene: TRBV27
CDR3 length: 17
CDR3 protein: CASSSRGLAGVTDTQYF

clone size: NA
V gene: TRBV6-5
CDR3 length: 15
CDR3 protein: CASSRAGTSPGEQYF

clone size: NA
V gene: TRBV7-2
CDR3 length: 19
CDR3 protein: CASSSLLPGFLSSYNEQFF

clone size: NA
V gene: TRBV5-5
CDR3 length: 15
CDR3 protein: CASSLVGTRTYEQYF

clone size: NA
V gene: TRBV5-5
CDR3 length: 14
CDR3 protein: CASSPRGAGETQYF

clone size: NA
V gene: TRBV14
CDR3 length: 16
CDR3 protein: CASSQDYSGRFHEQFF

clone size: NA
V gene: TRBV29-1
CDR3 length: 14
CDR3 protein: CSVEDPQAYNEQFF

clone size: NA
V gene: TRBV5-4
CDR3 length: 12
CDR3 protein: CASPDLAGELFF

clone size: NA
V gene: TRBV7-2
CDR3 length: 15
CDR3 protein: CASSLGLATTDTQYF

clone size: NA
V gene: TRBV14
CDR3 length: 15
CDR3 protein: CASSQESRGMDTQYF

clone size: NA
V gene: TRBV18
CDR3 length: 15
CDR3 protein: CASSPRDRDPYGYTF

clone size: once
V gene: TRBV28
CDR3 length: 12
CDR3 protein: CASRTGGSPLHF

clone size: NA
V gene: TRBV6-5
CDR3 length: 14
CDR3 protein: CASNPGGKNYGYTF

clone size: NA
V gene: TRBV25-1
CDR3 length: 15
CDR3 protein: CASSEYGQGNQPQHF

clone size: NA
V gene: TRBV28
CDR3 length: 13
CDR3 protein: CASRQSLNYGYTF

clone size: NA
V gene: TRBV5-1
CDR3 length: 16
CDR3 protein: CASSLGGTGSSYEQYF

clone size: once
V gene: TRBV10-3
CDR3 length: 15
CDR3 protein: CAISESGGNYNEQFF

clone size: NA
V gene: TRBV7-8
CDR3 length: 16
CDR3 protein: CASSLPLGRAGREQYF

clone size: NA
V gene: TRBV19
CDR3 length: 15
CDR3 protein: CASTTAYGGGNTIYF

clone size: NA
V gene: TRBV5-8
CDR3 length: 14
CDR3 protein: CASSLARGLETQYF

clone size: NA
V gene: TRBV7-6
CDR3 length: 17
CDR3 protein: CASSLATAGQGMNEQYF

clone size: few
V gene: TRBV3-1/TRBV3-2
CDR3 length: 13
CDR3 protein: CASSQPGRSPLHF

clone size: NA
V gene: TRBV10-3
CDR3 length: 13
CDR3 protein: CAIRGTGDTEAFF

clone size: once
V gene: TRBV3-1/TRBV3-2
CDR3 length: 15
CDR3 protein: CASSQARLRLNGYTF

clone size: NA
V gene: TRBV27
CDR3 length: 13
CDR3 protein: CASSFSGNYGYTF

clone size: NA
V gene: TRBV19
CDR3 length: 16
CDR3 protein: CASSIETGGGVGELFF

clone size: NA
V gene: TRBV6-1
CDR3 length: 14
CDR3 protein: CASSEAQDRVVQYF

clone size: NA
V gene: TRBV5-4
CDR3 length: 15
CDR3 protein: CASSPGLAVINEQFF

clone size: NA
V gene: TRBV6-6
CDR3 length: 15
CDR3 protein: CASTPAQGFNQPQHF

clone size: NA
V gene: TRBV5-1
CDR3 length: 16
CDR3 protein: CASSLVGDPTNEKLFF

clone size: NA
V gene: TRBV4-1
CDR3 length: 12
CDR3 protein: CASSQVLDTQYF

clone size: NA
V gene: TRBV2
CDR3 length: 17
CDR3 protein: CASSATGALSGANVLTF

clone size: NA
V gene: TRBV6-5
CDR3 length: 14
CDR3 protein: CASRGRVSNQPQHF

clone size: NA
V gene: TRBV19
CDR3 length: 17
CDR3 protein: CASTPNKAGPTSDTQYF

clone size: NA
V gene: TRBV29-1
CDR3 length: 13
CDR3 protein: CSVEFPSSYEQYF

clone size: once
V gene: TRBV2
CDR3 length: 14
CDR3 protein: CASSEYNYGDEQFF

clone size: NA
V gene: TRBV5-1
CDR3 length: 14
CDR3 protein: CASSLLGLRETQYF

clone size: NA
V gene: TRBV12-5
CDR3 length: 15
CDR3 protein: CASGLGGGIGTEAFF